Sequencing of this T cell receptor (beta chain) was carried out in a study of shared clonotypes between healthy human individuals. The study's findings and limits: The sampled material consisted only of blood, and tissue repertoires are likely to differ.

An assay was performed, and its level was deep. Several immunoSEQ 96-well plates shared each subset's DNA, each plate a replicate. The protocol was immunoSEQ multiplex PCR, while the TCRdb copy is restricted to in-frame clones and leaves out a portion. The sample shows about 1.1 million clones, 70% to 80% of them seen only once. Germline CDR1 and CDR2: SGHAT and FQNNGV. V dropped 1 base and J dropped 4 bases, with 7 bases sitting between them. The CDR3 has 13 residues. In regard to this clone: No antigen is known for it.

The origin of this receptor is a young man in good health. Some clones in this sample may be carry-over from other donors' samples. V and J are TRBV11-2 and TRBJ1-1; D not resolved. Sequencing was done on a sample of memory CD4+ T cells from PBMCs. The subset denotes: CD45RA-negative fraction. In DNA, the CDR3 is TGTGCCAGCAGCTTAGTAGAGGGCACTGAAGCTTTCTTT. As protein: CASSLVEGTEAFF.